These T cell receptor beta chains were read from a single sample in a study of blood T cells in healthy people across ages. TCRdb analysed the 5' RACE reads with MiXCR anew, one entry per CDR3 protein. The table shows 1.5 million to 2 million distinct CDR3 sequences, with roughly a third occurring only once. Material for sequencing was blood. The receptors were sampled from a woman in her 30s in good health. CDR3s include the opening cysteine and the closing phenylalanine or tryptophan. The D gene is left open where the match is weak. The size of a clone is reported for some rows only, either as once, few or many, or as a class for expanded clones.

V	D	size	J	CDR3	DNA
TRBV9	.	few	TRBJ1-4	CASSPRGLVMEKLFF	TGTGCCAGCAGCCCTAGAGGCCTAGTGATGGAAAAACTGTTTTTT
TRBV20-1	.	few	TRBJ1-5	CSARGGGYQPQHF	TGCAGTGCTAGAGGAGGAGGGTATCAGCCCCAGCATTTT
TRBV5-5	.	.	TRBJ2-3	CASSFEGGSTDTQYF	TGTGCCAGCAGCTTTGAGGGGGGTAGCACAGATACGCAGTATTTT
TRBV4-1	TRBD1	.	TRBJ1-1	CASSQDRGKTEAFF	TGCGCCAGCAGCCAAGACAGGGGGAAAACTGAAGCTTTCTTT
TRBV10-3	.	once	TRBJ2-3	CTISWDRGDTDTQYF	TGTACCATCAGCTGGGACCGGGGAGACACAGATACGCAGTATTTT
TRBV5-1	.	few	TRBJ2-4	CASSLAGQDIQYF	TGCGCCAGCAGCTTGGCGGGTCAGGACATTCAGTACTTC
TRBV20-1	TRBD2	.	TRBJ2-1	CSTYGLAGGSSYNEQFF	TGCAGTACGTATGGACTAGCGGGCGGCAGCTCCTACAATGAGCAGTTCTTC
TRBV5-6	.	.	TRBJ2-3	CASSFWRDGSTDTQYF	TGTGCCAGCAGCTTTTGGCGGGACGGCAGCACAGATACGCAGTATTTT
TRBV7-3	.	.	TRBJ2-7	CASSLRGRGNEQYF	TGTGCCAGCAGCTTAAGGGGTCGTGGGAACGAGCAGTACTTC
TRBV20-1	.	.	TRBJ2-1	CSAPPPTSGSYDEQFF	TGCAGTGCGCCTCCCCCGACAAGCGGCTCCTACGATGAGCAGTTCTTC
TRBV20-1	.	few	TRBJ1-1	CSASRLGPAMNTEAFF	TGCAGTGCTAGTCGGCTCGGCCCGGCGATGAACACTGAAGCTTTCTTT
TRBV20-1	.	few	TRBJ2-6	CSAREKGKGANVLTF	TGCAGTGCTAGAGAAAAGGGGAAGGGGGCCAACGTCCTGACTTTC
TRBV5-8	TRBD1	.	TRBJ2-7	CASNIPGQGSYEQYF	TGTGCCAGCAACATACCGGGACAGGGGTCCTACGAGCAGTACTTC
TRBV7-8	.	once	TRBJ2-1	CASSPWGDNEQFF	TGTGCCAGCAGCCCCTGGGGGGACAATGAGCAGTTCTTC
TRBV9	.	.	TRBJ2-7	CASSPDAGARSRFGEQYF	TGTGCCAGCAGCCCCGATGCGGGGGCGCGTAGTAGGTTTGGCGAGCAGTACTTC
TRBV4-1	.	.	TRBJ1-5	CASSLSPATHSNQPQHF	TGCGCCAGCAGCCTATCACCAGCCACCCATAGCAATCAGCCCCAGCATTTT
TRBV27	TRBD2	many	TRBJ2-3	CASSLGLALDTQYF	TGTGCCAGCAGTCTAGGACTAGCATTAGATACGCAGTATTTT
TRBV5-1	TRBD2	few	TRBJ2-3	CASSLTRAGGRTDTQYF	TGCGCCAGCAGCTTAACCAGAGCGGGAGGACGGACAGATACGCAGTATTTT
TRBV10-3	.	few	TRBJ1-4	CAISESRGGRTNEKLFF	TGTGCCATCAGTGAGAGCCGCGGGGGTCGGACTAATGAAAAACTGTTTTTT
TRBV2	TRBD2	.	TRBJ2-1	CASSSGTSGTNNEQFF	TGTGCCAGCAGTTCTGGGACTAGCGGAACCAACAATGAGCAGTTCTTC
TRBV4-2	.	many	TRBJ2-5	CASSQEVGVQETQYF	TGTGCCAGCAGCCAAGAAGTTGGCGTTCAAGAGACCCAGTACTTC
TRBV6-1	.	.	TRBJ2-7	CASSESGGFYKQYF	TGTGCCAGCAGTGAGTCCGGGGGTTTCTACAAGCAGTACTTC
TRBV24-1	.	.	TRBJ2-1	CATSDSAGAGDEQFF	TGTGCCACCAGTGATTCGGCAGGGGCCGGGGATGAGCAGTTCTTC
TRBV5-1	TRBD1	few	TRBJ2-7	CASSFRQGSSSYEQYF	TGCGCCAGCAGCTTTCGACAGGGATCAAGCTCCTACGAGCAGTACTTC
TRBV18	.	once	TRBJ1-4	CASSPSTGTMTGKLFF	TGTGCCAGCTCACCTTCTACCGGGACAATGACAGGAAAACTGTTTTTT
TRBV19	TRBD1	.	TRBJ1-5	CASSIAGQGNQPQHF	TGTGCCAGTAGTATAGCGGGACAGGGAAATCAGCCCCAGCATTTT
TRBV2	.	few	TRBJ1-1	CASSAPVTVRTEAFF	TGTGCCAGCAGTGCCCCCGTGACAGTTCGCACTGAAGCTTTCTTT
TRBV4-2	TRBD1	few	TRBJ2-1	CASSQEGGTGGNEQFF	TGTGCCAGCAGCCAAGAGGGTGGGACAGGGGGCAATGAGCAGTTCTTC
TRBV30	.	.	TRBJ2-5	CAWSRPFNTETQYF	TGTGCCTGGAGTCGCCCGTTCAACACGGAGACCCAGTACTTC
TRBV30	.	few	TRBJ2-5	CAWSVQSRKTQYF	TGTGCCTGGAGTGTTCAGAGTAGAAAGACCCAGTACTTC
TRBV21-1	.	few	TRBJ2-3	CASSKTGHTQYF	TGTGCCAGCAGCAAAACTGGCCATACGCAGTATTTT
TRBV3-1	.	.	TRBJ1-1	CASSQPGGATEAFF	TGTGCCAGCAGCCAGCCGGGGGGCGCGACTGAAGCTTTCTTT
TRBV11-3	.	.	TRBJ2-7	CASSLGKGNSYEQYF	TGTGCCAGCAGCTTAGGAAAGGGTAACTCCTACGAGCAGTACTTC
TRBV11-2	.	.	TRBJ2-1	CASTRTPWDEQFF	TGTGCCAGCACCCGGACCCCGTGGGATGAGCAGTTCTTC
TRBV7-2	.	.	TRBJ2-3	CAGKSTSGGDTQYF	TGTGCCGGCAAAAGCACATCGGGTGGAGATACGCAGTATTTT
TRBV28	.	.	TRBJ2-1	CASTTYGSSYNEQFF	TGTGCCAGCACCACTTACGGGAGCTCCTACAATGAGCAGTTCTTC
TRBV18	TRBD1	once	TRBJ1-5	CASSPTTGSKPQHF	TGTGCCAGCTCACCAACGACAGGGAGCAAGCCCCAGCATTTT
TRBV20-1	.	few	TRBJ1-2	CSAAHTNSNYGYTF	TGCAGTGCAGCTCATACCAATAGTAACTATGGCTACACCTTC
TRBV6-1	TRBD2	many	TRBJ2-1	CASRSGLAGGRRTYNEQFF	TGTGCCAGCAGGTCCGGACTAGCGGGAGGCCGTAGGACCTACAATGAGCAGTTCTTC
TRBV28	TRBD2	few	TRBJ2-7	CASRQLAGGYYEQYF	TGTGCCAGCAGGCAACTAGCGGGAGGTTACTACGAGCAGTACTTC
TRBV5-1	.	.	TRBJ1-1	CASSLVTGLGTEAFF	TGCGCCAGCAGCTTGGTAACAGGGTTGGGCACTGAAGCTTTCTTT
TRBV3-1	.	.	TRBJ1-5	CASSHLSGAPRGQPQHF	TGTGCCAGCAGCCACCTATCGGGGGCCCCAAGGGGTCAGCCCCAGCATTTT
TRBV7-2	TRBD1	few	TRBJ2-3	CASSFTDRKDTQYF	TGTGCCAGCAGCTTTACGGACAGGAAAGATACGCAGTATTTT
TRBV11-2	TRBD1	.	TRBJ2-5	CASSFAGGKQEAQYF	TGTGCCAGCAGCTTCGCAGGGGGCAAGCAAGAGGCCCAGTACTTC
TRBV12-5	.	.	TRBJ2-1	CASASSNSGKQFF	TGTGCTAGTGCCTCTTCAAATTCAGGGAAGCAGTTCTTC
TRBV7-9	.	few	TRBJ1-4	CASSSLRVDNEKLFF	TGTGCCAGCAGCTCACTCAGGGTTGATAATGAAAAACTGTTTTTT
TRBV30	.	few	TRBJ2-3	CAWNQGTDTQYF	TGTGCCTGGAACCAGGGGACGGATACGCAGTATTTT
TRBV20-1	.	few	TRBJ2-3	CSARDLSGTDTQYF	TGCAGTGCTAGAGATCTAAGCGGAACAGATACGCAGTATTTT
TRBV6-6	TRBD1	few	TRBJ2-7	CASSHPGQGAYEQYF	TGTGCCAGCAGTCACCCGGGACAGGGGGCCTACGAGCAGTACTTC
TRBV7-3	.	.	TRBJ2-2	CASSLIKTPNTGELFF	TGTGCCAGCAGCTTAATAAAAACGCCGAACACCGGGGAGCTGTTTTTT
TRBV29-1	TRBD1	.	TRBJ1-2	CSVEEKAGGGNYGYTF	TGCAGCGTTGAAGAAAAGGCAGGGGGCGGTAATTATGGCTACACCTTC
TRBV30	.	.	TRBJ2-1	CAWSGDLYNEQFF	TGTGCCTGGAGCGGGGACTTGTACAATGAGCAGTTCTTC
TRBV2	TRBD2	.	TRBJ2-1	CASIERGSYNEQFF	TGTGCCAGCATAGAGCGGGGCTCCTACAATGAGCAGTTCTTC
TRBV12-3/TRBV12-4	TRBD2	.	TRBJ2-3	CASRSGTSGGWVADTQYF	TGTGCCAGCAGATCCGGGACTAGCGGGGGGTGGGTGGCAGATACGCAGTATTTT
TRBV7-3	.	few	TRBJ2-3	CASSLGPRTSTDTQYF	TGTGCCAGCAGCTTAGGCCCCCGCACAAGCACAGATACGCAGTATTTT
TRBV12-3/TRBV12-4	TRBD2	few	TRBJ2-3	CASSPRLAGNTDTQYF	TGTGCCAGCAGTCCGCGACTAGCGGGGAACACAGATACGCAGTATTTT
TRBV20-1	.	few	TRBJ2-1	CSARVPLAWESGVEFF	TGCAGTGCTAGAGTTCCACTAGCCTGGGAGTCAGGGGTTGAGTTCTTC